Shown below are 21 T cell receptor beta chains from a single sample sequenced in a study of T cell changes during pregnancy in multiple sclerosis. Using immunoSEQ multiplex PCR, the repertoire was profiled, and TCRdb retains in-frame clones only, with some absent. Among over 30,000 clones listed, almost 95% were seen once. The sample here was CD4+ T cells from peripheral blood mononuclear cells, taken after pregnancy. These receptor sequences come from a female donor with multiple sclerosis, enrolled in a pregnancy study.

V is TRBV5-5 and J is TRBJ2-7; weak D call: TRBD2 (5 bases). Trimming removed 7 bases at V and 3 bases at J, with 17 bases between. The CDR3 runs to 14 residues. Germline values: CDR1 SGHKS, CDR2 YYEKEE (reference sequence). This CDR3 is CASGVGDGRYEQYF. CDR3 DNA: TGTGCCAGCGGGGTGGGAGACGGACGCTACGAGCAGTACTTC.

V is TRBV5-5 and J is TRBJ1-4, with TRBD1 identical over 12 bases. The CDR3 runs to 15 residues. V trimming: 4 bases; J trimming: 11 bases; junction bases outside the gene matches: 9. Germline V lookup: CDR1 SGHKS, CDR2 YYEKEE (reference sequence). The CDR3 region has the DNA TGTGCCAGCAGCGGTCCGGGACAGGGGGCGCGGAAACTGTTTTTT. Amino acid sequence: CASSGPGQGARKLFF.

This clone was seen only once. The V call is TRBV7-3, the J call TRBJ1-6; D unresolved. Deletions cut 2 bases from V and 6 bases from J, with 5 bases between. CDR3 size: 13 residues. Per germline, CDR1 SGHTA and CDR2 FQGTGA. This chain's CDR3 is CASSLAGNSPLHF. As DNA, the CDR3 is TGTGCCAGCAGCTTAGCCGGTAATTCACCCCTCCACTTT.

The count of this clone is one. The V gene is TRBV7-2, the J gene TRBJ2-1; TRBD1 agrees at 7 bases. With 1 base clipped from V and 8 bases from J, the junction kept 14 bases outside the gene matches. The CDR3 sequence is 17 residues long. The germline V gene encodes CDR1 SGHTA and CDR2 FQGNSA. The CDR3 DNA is TGTGCCAGCAGCTTAGGGGAGACGGACAGGTTGAGCGATGAGCAGTTCTTC. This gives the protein CASSLGETDRLSDEQFF.

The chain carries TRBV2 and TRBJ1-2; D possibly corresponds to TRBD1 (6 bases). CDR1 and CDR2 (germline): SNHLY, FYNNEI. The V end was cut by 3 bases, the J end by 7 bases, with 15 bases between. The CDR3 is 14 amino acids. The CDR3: CASSEGRGVPGYTF. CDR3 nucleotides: TGTGCCAGCAGTGAGGGCAGGGGTGTTCCTGGCTACACCTTC.

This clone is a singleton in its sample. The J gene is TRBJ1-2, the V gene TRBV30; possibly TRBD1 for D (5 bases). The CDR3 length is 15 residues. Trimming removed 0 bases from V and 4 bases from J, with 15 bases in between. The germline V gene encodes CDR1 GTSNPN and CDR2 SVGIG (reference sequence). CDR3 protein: CAWSVWGGVGYGYTF. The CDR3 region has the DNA TGTGCCTGGAGTGTGTGGGGGGGAGTAGGCTATGGCTACACCTTC.

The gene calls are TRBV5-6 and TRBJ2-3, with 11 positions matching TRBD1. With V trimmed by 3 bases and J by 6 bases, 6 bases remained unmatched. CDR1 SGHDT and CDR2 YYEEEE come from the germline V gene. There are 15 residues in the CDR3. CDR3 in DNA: TGTGCCAGCAGCTCTCGGACAGGGGGCCGGGATACGCAGTATTTT. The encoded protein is CASSSRTGGRDTQYF.

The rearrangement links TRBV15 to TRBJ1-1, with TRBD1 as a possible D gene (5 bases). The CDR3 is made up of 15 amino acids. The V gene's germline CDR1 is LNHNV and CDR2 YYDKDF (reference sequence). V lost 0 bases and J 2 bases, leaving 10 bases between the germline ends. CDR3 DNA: TGTGCCACCAGCAGAGACAGGGCAGACAACACTGAAGCTTTCTTT. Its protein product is CATSRDRADNTEAFF.

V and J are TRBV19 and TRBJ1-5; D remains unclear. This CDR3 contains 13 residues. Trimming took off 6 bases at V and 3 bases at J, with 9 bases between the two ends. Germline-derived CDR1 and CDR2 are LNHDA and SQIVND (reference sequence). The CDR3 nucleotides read TGTGCCAGTAGCAAACTGAACAATCAGCCCCAGCATTTT. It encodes CASSKLNNQPQHF.

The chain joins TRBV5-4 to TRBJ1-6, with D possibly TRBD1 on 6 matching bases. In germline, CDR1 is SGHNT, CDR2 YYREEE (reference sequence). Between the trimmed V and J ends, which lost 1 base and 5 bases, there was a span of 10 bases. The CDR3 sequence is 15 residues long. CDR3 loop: CASSLIQGHNSPLHF. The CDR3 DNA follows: TGTGCCAGCAGCTTGATACAGGGTCATAATTCACCCCTCCACTTT.

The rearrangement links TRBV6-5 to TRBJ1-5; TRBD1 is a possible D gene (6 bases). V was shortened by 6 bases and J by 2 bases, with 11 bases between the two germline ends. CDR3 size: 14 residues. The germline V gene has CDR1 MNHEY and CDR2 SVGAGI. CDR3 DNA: TGTGCCAGCAGGTCTAACAGGGGCAATCAGCCCCAGCATTTT. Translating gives CASRSNRGNQPQHF.

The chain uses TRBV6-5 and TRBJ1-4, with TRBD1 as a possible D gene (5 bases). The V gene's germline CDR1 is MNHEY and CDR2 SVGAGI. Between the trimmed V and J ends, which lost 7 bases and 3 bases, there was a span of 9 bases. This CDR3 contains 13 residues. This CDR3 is CASTTASNEKLFF. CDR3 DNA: TGTGCCAGCACGACAGCCTCTAATGAAAAACTGTTTTTT.

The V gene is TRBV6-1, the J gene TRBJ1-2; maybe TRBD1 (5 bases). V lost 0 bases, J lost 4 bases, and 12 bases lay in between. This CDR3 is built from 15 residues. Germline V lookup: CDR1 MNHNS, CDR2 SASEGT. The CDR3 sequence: CASSEAGGVFYGYTF. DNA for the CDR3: TGTGCCAGCAGTGAAGCGGGGGGGGTGTTCTATGGCTACACCTTC.

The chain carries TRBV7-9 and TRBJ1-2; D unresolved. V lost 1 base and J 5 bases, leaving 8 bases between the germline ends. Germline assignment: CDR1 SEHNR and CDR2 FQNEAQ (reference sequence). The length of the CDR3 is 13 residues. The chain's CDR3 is CASSLGRGYGYTF. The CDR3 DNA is TGTGCCAGCAGCTTAGGACGAGGGTATGGCTACACCTTC.

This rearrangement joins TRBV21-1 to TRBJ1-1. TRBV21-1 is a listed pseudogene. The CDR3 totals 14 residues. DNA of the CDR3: TGTGCCAGCAGCAAAGGAGTCCAGAACACTGAAGCTTTCTTT. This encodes CASSKGVQNTEAFF.

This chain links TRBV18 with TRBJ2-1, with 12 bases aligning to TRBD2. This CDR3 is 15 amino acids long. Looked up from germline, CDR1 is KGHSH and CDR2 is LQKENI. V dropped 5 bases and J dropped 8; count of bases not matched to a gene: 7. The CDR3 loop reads CASSTLASGGDEQFF. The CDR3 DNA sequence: TGTGCCAGCTCAACATTGGCTAGCGGGGGGGATGAGCAGTTCTTC.

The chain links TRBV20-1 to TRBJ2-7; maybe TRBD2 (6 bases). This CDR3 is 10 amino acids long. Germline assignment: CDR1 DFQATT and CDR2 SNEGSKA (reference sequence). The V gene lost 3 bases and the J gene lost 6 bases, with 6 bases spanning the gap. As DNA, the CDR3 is TGCAGTGCTAGGGGGGGCGAGCAGTACTTC. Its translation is CSARGGEQYF.

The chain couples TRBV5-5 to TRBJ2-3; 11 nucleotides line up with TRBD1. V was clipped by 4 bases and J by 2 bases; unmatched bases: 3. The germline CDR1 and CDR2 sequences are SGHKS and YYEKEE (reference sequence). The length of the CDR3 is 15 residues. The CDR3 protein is CASSLDRGHTDTQYF. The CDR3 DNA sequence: TGTGCCAGCAGCCTGGACAGGGGGCACACAGATACGCAGTATTTT. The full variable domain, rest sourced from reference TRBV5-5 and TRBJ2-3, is DAGVTQSPTHLIKTRGQQVTLRCSPISGHKSVSWYQQVLGQGPQFIFQYYEKEERGRGNFPDRFSARQFPNYSSELNVNALLLGDSALYLCASSLDRGHTDTQYFGPGTRLTVL.

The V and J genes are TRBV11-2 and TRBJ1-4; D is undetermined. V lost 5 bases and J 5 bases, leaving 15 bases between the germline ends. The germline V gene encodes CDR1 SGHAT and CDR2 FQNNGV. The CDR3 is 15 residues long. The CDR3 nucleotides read TGTGCCAGCAGCCCTGGGCGGAGGGAAAATGAAAAACTGTTTTTT. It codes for CASSPGRRENEKLFF.

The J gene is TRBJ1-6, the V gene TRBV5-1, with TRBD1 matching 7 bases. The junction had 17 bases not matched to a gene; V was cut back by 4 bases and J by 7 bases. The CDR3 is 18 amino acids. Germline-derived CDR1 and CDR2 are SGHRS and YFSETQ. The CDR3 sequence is CASSHSQLQGMRNSPLHF. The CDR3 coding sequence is TGCGCCAGCAGCCATAGCCAACTACAGGGGATGAGGAATTCACCCCTCCACTTT. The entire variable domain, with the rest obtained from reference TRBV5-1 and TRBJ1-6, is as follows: KAGVTQTPRYLIKTRGQQVTLSCSPISGHRSVSWYQQTPGQGLQFLFEYFSETQRNKGNFPGRFSGRQFSNSRSEMNVSTLELGDSALYLCASSHSQLQGMRNSPLHFGNGTRLTVT.

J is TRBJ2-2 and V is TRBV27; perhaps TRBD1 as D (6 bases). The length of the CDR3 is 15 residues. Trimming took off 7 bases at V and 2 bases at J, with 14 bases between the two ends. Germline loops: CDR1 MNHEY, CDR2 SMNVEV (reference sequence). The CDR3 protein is CASMKQGSNTGELFF. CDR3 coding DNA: TGTGCCAGCATGAAACAGGGAAGTAACACCGGGGAGCTGTTTTTT.